This section outlines one TCR beta chain sequence together with its context. Its antigen is not identified. The data belong to a study of cytomegalovirus exposure and HLA in healthy donors. The PCR was carried out with 60 Vbeta primers and 13 Jbeta primers. TCRdb's table, derived via immunoSEQ multiplex PCR, lists solely in-frame clones and lacks some. The sample has about 170,000 clones, about four fifths seen once. General observations from the study: No immune exposure information besides CMV serostatus was available.

V was pared by 6 bases and J by 0 bases, with 3 bases of the junction left unmatched. The CDR3 extends over 14 amino acids. Germline values: CDR1 SNHLY, CDR2 FYNNEI. The sequenced sample was PBMCs. The clonotype was recovered from a woman between 18 and 29 years old in good health and CMV-seronegative. This rearrangement joins TRBV2 to TRBJ1-2, with 8 bases that match TRBD1. The chain's CDR3 is CASRGQVANYGYTF. CDR3 in DNA: TGTGCCAGCAGGGGACAGGTGGCTAACTATGGCTACACCTTC.